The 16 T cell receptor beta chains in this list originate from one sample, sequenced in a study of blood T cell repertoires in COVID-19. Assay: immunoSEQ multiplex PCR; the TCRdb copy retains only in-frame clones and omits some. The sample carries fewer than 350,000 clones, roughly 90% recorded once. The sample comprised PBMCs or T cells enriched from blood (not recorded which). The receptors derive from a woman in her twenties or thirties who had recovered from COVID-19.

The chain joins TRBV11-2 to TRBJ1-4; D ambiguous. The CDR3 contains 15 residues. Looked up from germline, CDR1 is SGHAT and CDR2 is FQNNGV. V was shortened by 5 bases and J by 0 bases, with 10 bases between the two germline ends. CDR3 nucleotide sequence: TGTGCCAGCAGCGGACGGACTACAACTAATGAAAAACTGTTTTTT. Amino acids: CASSGRTTTNEKLFF.

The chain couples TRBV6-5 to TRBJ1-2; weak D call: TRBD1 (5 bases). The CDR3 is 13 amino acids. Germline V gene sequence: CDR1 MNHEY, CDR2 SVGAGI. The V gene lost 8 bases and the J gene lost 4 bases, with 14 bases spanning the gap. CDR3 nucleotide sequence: TGTGCCAGCGGGCCAGGGCTTTTCTATGGCTACACCTTC. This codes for CASGPGLFYGYTF.

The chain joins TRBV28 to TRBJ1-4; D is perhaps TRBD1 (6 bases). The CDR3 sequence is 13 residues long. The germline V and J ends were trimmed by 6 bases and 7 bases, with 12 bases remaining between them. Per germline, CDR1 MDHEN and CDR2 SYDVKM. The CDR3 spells CASRAQGPEKLFF. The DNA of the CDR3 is TGTGCCAGCAGGGCACAGGGTCCTGAAAAACTGTTTTTT.

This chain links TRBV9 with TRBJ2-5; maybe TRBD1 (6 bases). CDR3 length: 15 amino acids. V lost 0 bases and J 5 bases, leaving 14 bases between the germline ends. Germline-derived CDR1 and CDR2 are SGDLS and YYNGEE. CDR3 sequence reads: CASSVDIRGAETQYF. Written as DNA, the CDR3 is TGTGCCAGCAGCGTAGATATCAGGGGCGCTGAGACCCAGTACTTC.

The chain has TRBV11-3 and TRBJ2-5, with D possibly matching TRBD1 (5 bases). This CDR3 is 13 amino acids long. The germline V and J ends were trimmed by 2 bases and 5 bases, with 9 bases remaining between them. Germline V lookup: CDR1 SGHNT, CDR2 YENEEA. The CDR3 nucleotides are TGTGCCAGCAGCTTACAGGGTCCCGAGACCCAGTACTTC. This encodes CASSLQGPETQYF.

The CDR3 loop reads CASSPDRVNYGYTF. The CDR3 DNA is TGTGCCAGCAGTCCGGACAGGGTTAACTATGGCTACACCTTC. This chain connects TRBV2 to TRBJ1-2; 8 bases fit TRBD1. V trimming: 5 bases; J trimming: 1 base; junction bases outside the gene matches: 3. CDR1 and CDR2 from the germline V gene are SNHLY and FYNNEI. The CDR3 has 14 amino acids.

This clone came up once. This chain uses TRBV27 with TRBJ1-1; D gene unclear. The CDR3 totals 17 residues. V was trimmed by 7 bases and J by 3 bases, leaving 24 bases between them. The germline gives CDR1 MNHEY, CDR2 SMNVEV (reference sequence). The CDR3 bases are TGTGCCAGCACCCAGCTGGGAGGGAGGAGCTCTTACACTGAAGCTTTCTTT. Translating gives CASTQLGGRSSYTEAFF.

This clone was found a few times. The DNA of the CDR3 is TGTGCCAGCAGGAGAGAGCAGACAGCAAACACTGAAGCTTTCTTT. This translates into CASRREQTANTEAFF. This chain uses TRBV6-5 with TRBJ1-1; weak D call: TRBD1 (5 bases). Trimming pared 6 bases from V and 2 bases from J, leaving 16 bases between. This CDR3 spans 15 amino acids. CDR1 MNHEY and CDR2 SVGAGI come from the germline V gene.

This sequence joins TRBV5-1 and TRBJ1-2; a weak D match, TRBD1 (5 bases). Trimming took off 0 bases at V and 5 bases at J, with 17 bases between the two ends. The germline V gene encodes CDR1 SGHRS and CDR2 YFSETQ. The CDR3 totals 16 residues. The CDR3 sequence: CASSLGWGTGIYGYTF. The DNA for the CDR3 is TGCGCCAGCAGCTTGGGGTGGGGAACAGGCATTTATGGCTACACCTTC.

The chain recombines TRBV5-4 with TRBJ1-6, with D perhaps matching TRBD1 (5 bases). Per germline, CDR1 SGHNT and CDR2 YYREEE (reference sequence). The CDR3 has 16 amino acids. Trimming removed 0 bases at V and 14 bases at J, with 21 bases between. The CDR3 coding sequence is TGTGCCAGCAGCTTGGATCCAGGATCTGTCACGGGGGCCCTCCACTTT. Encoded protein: CASSLDPGSVTGALHF.

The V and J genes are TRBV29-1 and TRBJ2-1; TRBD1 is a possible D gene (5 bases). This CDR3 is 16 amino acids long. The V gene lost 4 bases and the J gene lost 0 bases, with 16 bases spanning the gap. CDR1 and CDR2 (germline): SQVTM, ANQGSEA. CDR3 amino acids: CSVGTTVLSSYNEQFF. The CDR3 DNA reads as TGCAGCGTTGGGACAACGGTCCTGAGCTCCTACAATGAGCAGTTCTTC.

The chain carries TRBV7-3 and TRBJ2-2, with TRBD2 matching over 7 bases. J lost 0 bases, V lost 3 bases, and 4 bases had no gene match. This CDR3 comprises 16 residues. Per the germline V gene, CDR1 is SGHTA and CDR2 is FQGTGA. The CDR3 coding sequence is TGTGCCAGCAGCTTGCTAGGGAGGGCGAACACCGGGGAGCTGTTTTTT. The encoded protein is CASSLLGRANTGELFF.

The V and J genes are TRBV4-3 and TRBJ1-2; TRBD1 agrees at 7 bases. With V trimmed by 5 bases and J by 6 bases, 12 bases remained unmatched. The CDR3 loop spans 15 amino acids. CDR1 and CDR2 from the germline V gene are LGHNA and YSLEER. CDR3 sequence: CASSSRNGQENGYTF. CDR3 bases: TGCGCCAGCAGCTCACGGAACGGACAGGAAAATGGCTACACCTTC.

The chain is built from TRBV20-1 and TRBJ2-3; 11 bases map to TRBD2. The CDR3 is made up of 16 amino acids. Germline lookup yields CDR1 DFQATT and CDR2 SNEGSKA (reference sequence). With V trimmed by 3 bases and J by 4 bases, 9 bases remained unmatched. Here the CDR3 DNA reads TGCAGTGCTAGTGCGGTAGCGGGAGGGCCGGCAGATACGCAGTATTTT. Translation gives CSASAVAGGPADTQYF.

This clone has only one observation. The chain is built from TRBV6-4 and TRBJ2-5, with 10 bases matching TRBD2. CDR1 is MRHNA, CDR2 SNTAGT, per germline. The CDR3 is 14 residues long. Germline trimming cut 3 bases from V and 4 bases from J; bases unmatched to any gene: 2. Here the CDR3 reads CASSETSGVETQYF. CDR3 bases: TGTGCCAGCAGTGAAACTAGCGGGGTAGAGACCCAGTACTTC.

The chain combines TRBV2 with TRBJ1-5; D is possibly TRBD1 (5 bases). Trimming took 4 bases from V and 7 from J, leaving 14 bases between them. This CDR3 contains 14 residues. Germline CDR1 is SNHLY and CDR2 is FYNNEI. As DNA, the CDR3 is TGTGCCAGCAGTGCAGAAACAGGATCGCAGCCCCAGCATTTT. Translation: CASSAETGSQPQHF.